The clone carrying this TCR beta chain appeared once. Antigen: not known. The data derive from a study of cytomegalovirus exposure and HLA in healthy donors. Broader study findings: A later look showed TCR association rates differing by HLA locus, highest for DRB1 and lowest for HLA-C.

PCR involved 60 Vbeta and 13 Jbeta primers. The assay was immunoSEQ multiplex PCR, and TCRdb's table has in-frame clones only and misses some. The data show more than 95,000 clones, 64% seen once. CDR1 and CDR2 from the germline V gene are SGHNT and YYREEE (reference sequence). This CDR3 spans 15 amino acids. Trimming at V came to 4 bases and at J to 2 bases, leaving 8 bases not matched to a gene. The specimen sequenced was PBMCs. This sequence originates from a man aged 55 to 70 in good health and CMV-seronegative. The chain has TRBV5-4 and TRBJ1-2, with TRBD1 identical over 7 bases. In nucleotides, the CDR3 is TGTGCCAGCAGCCCGCCAGTACAGGGGAACTATGGCTACACCTTC. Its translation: CASSPPVQGNYGYTF.